This T cell receptor (beta chain) is from a study of identical twins. Notes on the study in general: Among beta out-of-frame sequences, excess sharing between twins appeared weaker. The models gave estimates that fell short of the out-of-frame TCR alpha sharing seen in monozygotic twins. It was cross-sectional statistical analysis, not following the same donors, that the conclusions relied on. Out-of-frame alpha sequences shared by twins showed excess low generation probability.

TCRdb re-called the 5' RACE reads with MiXCR, one entry per CDR3 protein. The sample holds about 700,000 distinct CDR3 sequences, 8.5% to 9.5% seen once. This clonotype occurred a few times. Its antigen is unknown. The same data also went into a second study, on yellow fever vaccine responses in identical twins.

The TCR sequence derives from a woman aged 18-29 years in good health. Material for sequencing was PBMCs.

The CDR3 is CAISESGAKNIQYF. CDR3 bases: TGTGCCATCAGTGAGTCAGGAGCCAAAAACATTCAGTACTTC. V and J are TRBV10-3 and TRBJ2-4, with no clear D. V was shortened by 0 bases and J by 0 bases, with 3 bases between the two germline ends. This CDR3 comprises 14 residues. The germline CDR1 and CDR2 sequences are ENHRY and SYGVKD.